This TCR beta chain is from a study of blood T cell repertoires in COVID-19. The data were produced by immunoSEQ multiplex PCR, yet TCRdb's version contains in-frame clones alone and is incomplete. This sample has some 150,000 clones, with about nine tenths found just once. This clone turned up a few times. Germline and junction disagree at one end, which may indicate a read error. The CDR3 consists of 17 residues. Looked up from germline, CDR1 is SGHTS and CDR2 is YDEGEE. Sequencing input: peripheral blood. The chain uses TRBV5-8 and TRBJ1-2; D may be TRBD1 (6 bases). The clonotype comes from an elderly woman with acute or convalescent COVID-19. The CDR3: CASTLALDSQVNYGYTF. The CDR3 DNA reads TGTGCCAGCACCTTGGCCTTGGACAGTCAAGTTAACTATGGCTACACCTTC.